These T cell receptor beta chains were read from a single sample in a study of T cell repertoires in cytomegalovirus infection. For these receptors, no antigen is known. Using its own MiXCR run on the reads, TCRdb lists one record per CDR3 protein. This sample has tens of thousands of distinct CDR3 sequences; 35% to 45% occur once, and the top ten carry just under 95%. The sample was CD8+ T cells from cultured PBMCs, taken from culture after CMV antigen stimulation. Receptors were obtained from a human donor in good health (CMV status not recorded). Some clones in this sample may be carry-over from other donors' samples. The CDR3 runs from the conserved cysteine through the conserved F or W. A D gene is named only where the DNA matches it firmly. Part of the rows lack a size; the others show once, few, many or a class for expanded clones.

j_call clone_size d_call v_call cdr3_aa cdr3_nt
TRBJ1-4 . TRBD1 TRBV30 CAWTRTGATNEKLFF TGTGCCTGGACCCGGACAGGGGCCACTAATGAAAAACTGTTTTTT
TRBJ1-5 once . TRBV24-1 CATSDSRSDSNQPQHF TGTGCCACCAGTGATAGTAGGTCGGATAGCAATCAGCCCCAGCATTTT
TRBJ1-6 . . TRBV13 CASSLGAGTPLHF TGTGCCAGCAGCTTAGGGGCAGGGACACCCCTCCACTTT
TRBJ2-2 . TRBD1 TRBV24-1 CATSDRRDRSNTGELFF TGTGCCACCAGTGATCGCAGGGACAGGTCGAACACCGGGGAGCTGTTTTTT
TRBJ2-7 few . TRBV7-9 CASSSDLFSYEQYF TGTGCCAGCAGCTCGGACCTATTTTCCTACGAGCAGTACTTC
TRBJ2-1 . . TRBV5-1 CASGLGDTQGDEQFF TGCGCCAGCGGTTTGGGCGACACCCAAGGCGATGAGCAGTTCTTC
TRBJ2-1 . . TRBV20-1 CSALRDTSYNEQFF TGCAGTGCTCTCCGGGACACCTCCTACAATGAGCAGTTCTTC
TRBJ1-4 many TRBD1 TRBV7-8 CASSLGPQGGGEKLFF TGTGCCAGCAGCTTAGGACCTCAGGGGGGTGGCGAAAAACTGTTTTTT
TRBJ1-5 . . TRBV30 CAWDGGMGNQPQHF TGTGCCTGGGATGGGGGAATGGGCAATCAGCCCCAGCATTTT
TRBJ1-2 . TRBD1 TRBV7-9 CASSSNSGAGGPKGGYTF TGTGCCAGCAGCTCCAACTCCGGGGCAGGGGGCCCCAAGGGAGGCTACACCTTC